Following are 13 T cell receptor beta chains from one sample sequenced in a study of blood T cell repertoires in COVID-19. The protocol was immunoSEQ multiplex PCR, while the TCRdb copy is restricted to in-frame clones and leaves out a portion. Counted here are roughly 340,000 clones, around nine tenths occurring once; the ten biggest clones make up 7% to 8%. Sequenced input: peripheral blood. The origin of the receptors is a woman between 65 and 79 years old with COVID-19, enrolled during active disease.

The V gene is TRBV9, the J gene TRBJ1-1; D is possibly TRBD1 (5 bases). The CDR3 spans 13 residues. CDR1 is SGDLS, CDR2 YYNGEE, per germline. Trimming took off 4 bases at V and 3 bases at J, with 10 bases between the two ends. For the CDR3, the DNA is TGTGCCAGCAGCCCGGGGGGTGACACTGAAGCTTTCTTT. Translating gives CASSPGGDTEAFF.

The chain joins TRBV27 to TRBJ2-5; TRBD1 agrees at 9 bases. Germline V gene sequence: CDR1 MNHEY, CDR2 SMNVEV (reference sequence). The ends lost 3 bases at V and 2 bases at J; junction bases unmatched: 1. The CDR3 has 14 residues. The CDR3 nucleotides are TGTGCCAGCAGTTTCGACAGGGGGCAAGAGACCCAGTACTTC. Translated: CASSFDRGQETQYF.

The chain couples TRBV7-8 to TRBJ2-6; 8 bases are shared with TRBD1. This CDR3 spans 20 amino acids. Germline loops: CDR1 SGHVS, CDR2 FQNEAQ. The trim removed 1 base at V and 3 bases at J, leaving 14 bases unmatched. The CDR3 nucleotides read TGTGCCAGCAGCTTAGTAAGAGGGAGGACAGGGAGAAATGGGGCCAACGTCCTGACTTTC. This translates into CASSLVRGRTGRNGANVLTF.

The chain carries TRBV9 and TRBJ2-5; D perhaps matches TRBD1 (5 bases). The CDR3 contains 14 residues. CDR1 SGDLS and CDR2 YYNGEE come from the germline V gene. V lost 4 bases and J 0 bases, leaving 10 bases between the germline ends. This CDR3 is CASSPRQHQETQYF. CDR3 nucleotides: TGTGCCAGCAGCCCCCGACAGCACCAAGAGACCCAGTACTTC.

J is TRBJ1-1 and V is TRBV6-5; no clear D gene. The germline V gene has CDR1 MNHEY and CDR2 SVGAGI. CDR3 size: 14 residues. Trimming shortened V by 7 bases and J by 6 bases, and 18 bases separated the two germline ends. The CDR3 loop is CASTIAGSNSEAFF. The CDR3 nucleotides are TGTGCCAGCACAATAGCGGGTTCTAATTCTGAAGCTTTCTTT.

The chain carries TRBV5-4 and TRBJ2-3; D might be TRBD2 (6 bases). Germline assignment: CDR1 SGHNT and CDR2 YYREEE (reference sequence). CDR3 length: 13 amino acids. Trimming took off 5 bases at V and 4 bases at J, with 11 bases between the two ends. Here the CDR3 reads CASSQGEADTQYF. The DNA for the CDR3 is TGTGCCAGCAGTCAAGGGGAGGCAGATACGCAGTATTTT.

Only one count was recorded for this clone. The J gene is TRBJ2-1, the V gene TRBV13; D might be TRBD2 (7 bases). Trimming removed 1 base from V and 4 bases from J, with 14 bases in between. This CDR3 contains 16 residues. In germline, CDR1 is PRHDT, CDR2 FYEKMQ (reference sequence). This chain's CDR3 is CASSLEGAGAYNEQFF. CDR3 DNA: TGTGCCAGCAGCTTAGAGGGCGCGGGGGCTTACAATGAGCAGTTCTTC.

This clone has a single count. The chain has TRBV5-1 and TRBJ1-2; 11 bases are shared with TRBD1. This CDR3 spans 14 amino acids. Germline CDR1 SGHRS, CDR2 YFSETQ. The V gene end was trimmed by 4 bases and the J gene end by 3 bases; junction bases not matched to a gene: 2. In DNA form, the CDR3 reads TGCGCCAGCAGCGGGGGACAGGGGGACTATGGCTACACCTTC. It specifies CASSGGQGDYGYTF.

Note on this clone: In the same sample, other DNA sequences code for this CDR3. V usage is TRBV12-3 or TRBV12-4 and J usage is TRBJ1-1; TRBD1 is a possible D gene (6 bases). CDR3 length: 13 residues. Trimming shortened V by 5 bases and J by 3 bases, and 10 bases separated the two germline ends. The DNA of the CDR3 is TGTGCCAGCAGTCCTACAGGGTACACTGAAGCTTTCTTT. Its protein is CASSPTGYTEAFF.

The rearrangement uses TRBV30 and TRBJ1-6, with 11 bases matching TRBD1. V was pared by 2 bases and J by 7 bases, with 7 bases of the junction left unmatched. CDR1 is GTSNPN and CDR2 is SVGIG in the germline V gene (reference sequence). CDR3 size: 16 residues. The chain's CDR3 is CAWSSSDRGQNSPLHF. For the CDR3, the DNA is TGTGCCTGGAGTTCTTCGGACAGGGGGCAAAATTCACCCCTCCACTTT.

V and J are TRBV27 and TRBJ2-1, with 12 positions matching TRBD2. Germline CDR1 is MNHEY and CDR2 is SMNVEV (reference sequence). Trimming removed 6 bases from V and 7 bases from J; junction bases left unmatched: 7. This CDR3 has 15 amino acids. CDR3 sequence (DNA): TGTGCCAGCAGCCCCGGACTAGCGGGGAGGAATGAGCAGTTCTTC. Protein sequence: CASSPGLAGRNEQFF.

Of note for this clone: At the DNA level, this CDR3 is encoded by other sequences in the same sample as well. The chain uses TRBV7-2 and TRBJ1-4; 8 nucleotides agree with TRBD1. J lost 7 bases, V lost 1 base, and 2 bases had no gene match. CDR1 is SGHTA, CDR2 FQGNSA, per germline. This CDR3 comprises 14 residues. CDR3 residues: CASSLDRGSEKLFF. The CDR3 region has the DNA TGTGCCAGCAGCTTAGACAGGGGGAGTGAAAAACTGTTTTTT.

This clone occurred a few times. V usage is TRBV6-2 or TRBV6-3 and J usage is TRBJ1-5; TRBD1 agrees at 7 bases. This CDR3 is built from 16 residues. The V gene's germline CDR1 is MNHEY and CDR2 SVGEGT. Trimming removed 2 bases from V and 3 bases from J; junction bases left unmatched: 7. Written as DNA, the CDR3 is TGTGCCAGCAGTTACGGTGGGGGACAGATCAATCAGCCCCAGCATTTT. As protein: CASSYGGGQINQPQHF.